Following are 25 T cell receptor beta chains from one sample sequenced in a study of T cells in tumors after PD-1 blockade. The repertoire was sequenced with immunoSEQ multiplex PCR; TCRdb's copy has only in-frame clones and lacks some. The sample includes approximately 4,900 clones, 65% to 70% of them seen just once. The input for sequencing was tumor tissue, taken before anti-PD-1 treatment. These receptors originate from a human donor with cutaneous squamous cell carcinoma.

This clone was found a few times. A read error may produce the germline difference seen at one junction end. The V gene is TRBV7-9, the J gene TRBJ1-1; weak D call: TRBD1 (6 bases). CDR3 length: 15 amino acids. Germline CDR1 SEHNR, CDR2 FQNEAQ (reference sequence). The CDR3 region is CASRLGGTMNTEAFF. The CDR3 DNA reads as TGTGCCAGCAGGTTAGGGGGGACCATGAACACTGAAGCTTTCTTT.

This clone was counted between two and nine times. The chain joins TRBV2 to TRBJ2-2, with 7 bases fitting TRBD2. CDR1 SNHLY and CDR2 FYNNEI come from the germline V gene. CDR3 length: 14 residues. Trimming at V came to 4 bases and at J to 4 bases, leaving 3 bases not matched to a gene. The CDR3 sequence: CASSASGVTGELFF. In DNA form, the CDR3 reads TGTGCCAGCAGTGCCAGCGGGGTCACCGGGGAGCTGTTTTTT.

V gene TRBV7-6 combines with J gene TRBJ2-1, with D unclear. The CDR3 extends over 14 amino acids. With 4 bases removed from V and 5 bases from J, the gap between germline ends came to 12 bases. The germline V gene has CDR1 SGHVS and CDR2 FNYEAQ. The CDR3, as DNA: TGTGCCAGCAGCTCTACTCCCAGCGACAATGAGCAGTTCTTC. Translation gives CASSSTPSDNEQFF. Filled out from reference TRBV7-6 and TRBJ2-1, the complete variable domain reads GAGVSQSPRYKVTKRGQDVALRCDPISGHVSLYWYRQALGQGPEFLTYFNYEAQQDKSGLPNDRFSAERPEGSISTLTIQRTEQRDSAMYRCASSSTPSDNEQFFGPGTRLTVL.

CDR3 nucleotide sequence: TGTGCCAGCATTCCAGGGCCGGCGGACACCGGGGAGCTGTTTTTT. Amino acids: CASIPGPADTGELFF. This chain connects TRBV27 to TRBJ2-2; the D gene is possibly TRBD1 (5 bases). The germline V and J ends were trimmed by 7 bases and 3 bases, with 15 bases remaining between them. The CDR3 has 15 amino acids. From germline, CDR1 is MNHEY and CDR2 SMNVEV (reference sequence).

Here the CDR3 reads CASSQEGVAHEQFF. The CDR3 DNA reads as TGTGCCAGCAGCCAGGAGGGGGTAGCCCATGAGCAGTTCTTC. The chain employs TRBV4-2 and TRBJ2-1; either TRBD1 or TRBD2 may fit D (6 bases each). The CDR3 is 14 residues long. V was clipped by 3 bases and J by 8 bases, with 14 bases between them. In germline, CDR1 is LGHNA, CDR2 YNFKEQ.

Within the sample, this clone is medium-sized. This rearrangement joins TRBV13 to TRBJ2-7; tentatively, D is TRBD2 (7 bases). This CDR3 contains 13 residues. CDR1 is PRHDT and CDR2 is FYEKMQ in the germline V gene (reference sequence). V was trimmed by 4 bases and J by 4 bases, leaving 11 bases between them. The CDR3 region is CASSWGGLYEQYF. CDR3 DNA: TGTGCCAGCAGCTGGGGGGGGCTGTACGAGCAGTACTTC.

The chain couples TRBV2 to TRBJ2-2, with 7 nucleotides matching TRBD2. The CDR3 has 15 amino acids. V gave up 4 bases and J gave up 1 base; unmatched junction bases: 3. In germline, CDR1 is SNHLY, CDR2 FYNNEI. The CDR3 DNA follows: TGTGCCAGCAGTGTACAGCGGGGGAACACCGGGGAGCTGTTTTTT. Its translation is CASSVQRGNTGELFF.

This clone has just a few counts. This chain joins TRBV6-2 or TRBV6-3 and TRBJ1-2, with TRBD1 identical over 9 bases. Losses at the gene ends were 0 bases for V and 3 bases for J; bases not matched to a gene: 8. CDR3 size: 17 residues. Germline values: CDR1 MNHEY, CDR2 SVGEGT. CDR3 residues: CASSYSILRQGDYGYTF. The CDR3 nucleotides are TGTGCCAGCAGTTACTCTATCTTGCGACAGGGGGACTATGGCTACACCTTC.

V is TRBV18 and J is TRBJ2-7; TRBD1 matches at 9 bases. Unmatched junction bases numbered 5, after V lost 2 bases and J lost 3 bases. CDR3 length equals 15 residues. In germline, CDR1 is KGHSH, CDR2 LQKENI. The chain's CDR3 is CASSPSGQGLYEQYF. The DNA of the CDR3 is TGTGCCAGCTCACCATCGGGACAGGGTCTCTACGAGCAGTACTTC.

The V and J genes are TRBV7-8 and TRBJ2-7; 11 bases are a match to TRBD1. The CDR3 loop spans 14 amino acids. V dropped 4 bases and J dropped 4; count of bases not matched to a gene: 3. The germline V gene has CDR1 SGHVS and CDR2 FQNEAQ. The CDR3 sequence: CASSSGQGEYEQYF. CDR3 DNA sequence: TGTGCCAGCAGCTCGGGACAGGGGGAATACGAGCAGTACTTC. Full variable domain (outside the CDR3, taken from reference TRBV7-8 and TRBJ2-7): GAGVSQSPRYKVAKRGQDVALRCDPISGHVSLFWYQQALGQGPEFLTYFQNEAQLDKSGLPSDRFFAERPEGSVSTLKIQRTQQEDSAVYLCASSSGQGEYEQYFGPGTRLTVT.

The rearrangement joins TRBV5-1 to TRBJ1-1; D gene unclear. Germline V CDR1 and CDR2: SGHRS, YFSETQ. This CDR3 is built from 13 residues. The V and J ends lost 1 base and 1 base respectively, with 5 bases between them. The CDR3 nucleotides read TGCGCCAGCAGCTTGTGGGGGAACACTGAAGCTTTCTTT. The encoded protein is CASSLWGNTEAFF.

This sequence joins TRBV27 and TRBJ1-1; D unresolved. The CDR3 has 13 residues. In germline, CDR1 is MNHEY, CDR2 SMNVEV (reference sequence). The germline V and J ends were trimmed by 3 bases and 7 bases, with 12 bases remaining between them. CDR3 nucleotide sequence: TGTGCCAGCAGTTTGCGGCCCGGAATTGAAGCTTTCTTT. Translation gives CASSLRPGIEAFF.

DNA of the CDR3: TGTGCCAGCAGCATCCGGGAAGACACTGAAGCTTTCTTT. Its protein is CASSIREDTEAFF. The V call is TRBV9, the J call TRBJ1-1; D gene unclear. CDR1 and CDR2 from the germline V gene are SGDLS and YYNGEE. V was cut by 4 bases and J by 3 bases, with 10 bases left in between. CDR3 length: 13 amino acids.

The genes are TRBV28 and TRBJ2-2; 12 bases fit TRBD2. This CDR3 region has 17 residues. V lost 5 bases, J lost 0 bases, and 4 bases stayed unmatched. In germline, CDR1 is MDHEN, CDR2 SYDVKM. The CDR3 DNA reads as TGTGCCAGCAGTCTGACTAGCGGGGGCGCGAACACCGGGGAGCTGTTTTTT. Its translation: CASSLTSGGANTGELFF.

This chain connects TRBV7-2 to TRBJ2-1; D unresolved. This CDR3 has 11 amino acids. The V end was cut by 0 bases, the J end by 8 bases, with 2 bases between. Germline V lookup: CDR1 SGHTA, CDR2 FQGNSA. Here the CDR3 DNA reads TGTGCCAGCAGCTTAGCTCATGAGCAGTTCTTC. Its protein product is CASSLAHEQFF.

This clone was counted a few times. V and J are TRBV27 and TRBJ1-5; 8 bases fit TRBD1. Per the germline V gene, CDR1 is MNHEY and CDR2 is SMNVEV (reference sequence). The ends lost 8 bases at V and 3 bases at J; junction bases unmatched: 9. The CDR3 has 15 amino acids. This CDR3 reads CASGGAGGFNQPQHF. The CDR3 DNA reads TGTGCCAGCGGCGGGGCAGGGGGCTTCAATCAGCCCCAGCATTTT.

This clone has a handful of counts. The V and J genes are TRBV11-2 and TRBJ2-3; TRBD2 agrees at 13 bases. Trimming took 5 bases from V and 2 from J; bases not matched to a gene: 4. The CDR3 totals 16 residues. CDR1 and CDR2 (germline): SGHAT, FQNNGV. CDR3 in DNA: TGTGCCAGCAGCCCCACTAGCGGGGGGGCCACAGATACGCAGTATTTT. This gives the protein CASSPTSGGATDTQYF.

The chain joins TRBV30 to TRBJ1-3, with a tentative D call TRBD1 (6 bases). V was clipped by 5 bases and J by 2 bases, with 13 bases between them. CDR1 and CDR2 from the germline V gene are GTSNPN and SVGIG (reference sequence). The CDR3 is 14 residues long. The CDR3 DNA follows: TGTGCCTGGTCATCAGGGGAGGCTGGAAACACCATATATTTT. It translates to CAWSSGEAGNTIYF.

This clone was observed a single time. The V and J genes are TRBV13 and TRBJ2-5; 8 bases are a match to TRBD2. V gave up 1 base and J gave up 4 bases; unmatched junction bases: 2. The germline gives CDR1 PRHDT, CDR2 FYEKMQ (reference sequence). The CDR3 is 14 residues long. Written as DNA, the CDR3 is TGTGCCAGCAGCTTAGCGGGGGGGCCAGAGACCCAGTACTTC. Translated, it gives CASSLAGGPETQYF.

The rearrangement links TRBV3-1 (or the pseudogene TRBV3-2) to TRBJ2-2, with 9 bases lining up with TRBD2. The CDR3 has 15 amino acids. The germline CDR1 and CDR2 sequences are LGHDT and YNNKEL (reference sequence). Trimming removed 4 bases from V and 4 bases from J; junction bases left unmatched: 4. CDR3 sequence (DNA): TGTGCCAGCAGCCCTGCGGGGGGGCTCACCGGGGAGCTGTTTTTT. Translation gives CASSPAGGLTGELFF.

This chain joins TRBV19 and TRBJ1-6, with a tentative D call TRBD1 (5 bases). Germline V gene lookup returns CDR1 LNHDA and CDR2 SQIVND (reference sequence). Trimming took 2 bases from V and 5 from J, leaving 10 bases between them. This CDR3 is 15 amino acids long. The CDR3 DNA reads as TGTGCCAGTAGTATAAGACGGGGGGATAATTCACCCCTCCACTTT. Its translation: CASSIRRGDNSPLHF.

The rearrangement links TRBV6-5 to TRBJ2-7; 9 bases fit TRBD1. The CDR3 loop spans 13 amino acids. Per the germline V gene, CDR1 is MNHEY and CDR2 is SVGAGI. V lost 6 bases, J lost 3 bases, and 3 bases stayed unmatched. CDR3 protein: CASSSGQGYEQYF. CDR3 coding DNA: TGTGCCAGCAGCTCGGGACAGGGCTACGAGCAGTACTTC.

The V call is TRBV7-9, the J call TRBJ2-3, with TRBD1 matching 7 bases. Germline V gives CDR1 SEHNR, CDR2 FQNEAQ (reference sequence). V lost 7 bases, J lost 4 bases, and 8 bases stayed unmatched. This CDR3 has 14 residues. DNA of the CDR3: TGTGCCAGCAAGAGGGGGCATTATGCAGATACGCAGTATTTT. Residues: CASKRGHYADTQYF.

This chain links TRBV29-1 with TRBJ2-1, with D tentatively TRBD1 (7 bases). V gave up 1 base and J gave up 4 bases, with 14 bases separating them. The CDR3 runs to 15 residues. Looked up from germline, CDR1 is SQVTM and CDR2 is ANQGSEA. In DNA, the CDR3 is TGCAGCGTTGAAGGGGCGGGGACAGCATACAATGAGCAGTTCTTC. It translates to CSVEGAGTAYNEQFF.

J is TRBJ2-6 and V is TRBV2; 9 positions agree with TRBD1. Germline-derived CDR1 and CDR2 are SNHLY and FYNNEI. The CDR3 runs 16 residues. Germline trimming cut 8 bases from V and 3 bases from J; bases unmatched to any gene: 8. The CDR3 bases are TGTGCCAGCGGGCGGACAGGGGCTTTTGGGGCCAACGTCCTGACTTTC. Its protein product is CASGRTGAFGANVLTF. The full variable domain, with the rest looked up from reference TRBV2 and TRBJ2-6, is EPEVTQTPSHQVTQMGQEVILRCVPISNHLYFYWYRQILGQKVEFLVSFYNNEISEKSEIFDDQFSVERPDGSNFTLKIRSTKLEDSAMYFCASGRTGAFGANVLTFGAGSRLTVL.